This T cell receptor beta chain comes out of a study of memory B cells and T cells in multiple sclerosis (dated by TCRdb to 2017 to 2018). Background on the whole study: TCR beta repertoires of autoproliferating peripheral T cells were compared with the TCR beta repertoires of brain lesion-infiltrating T cells in multiple sclerosis patients. A couple of multiple sclerosis patients were included in the TCR sequencing because brain lesions obtained at autopsy or brain-infiltrating cells obtained from biopsy were available for them. Overall study results and their limits: Because clone-set sizes differed between compartments, counts of shared clonotypes were influenced and normalization was required.

For this clone: It lacks a known antigen. The input lacks base qualities; no much larger clone sits a single base away.

Using the immunoSEQ Platform, TCRbeta CDR3 regions were amplified from extracted genomic DNA. The immunoSEQ assay used multiplex PCR together with high-throughput sequencing and a bioinformatics pipeline from the vendor. Processing in the source paper ran as follows. Non-productive sequences and CDR3s under 4 amino acids long were removed, and the clonotype frequencies in each sample were recalculated. In immunoSEQ Analyzer 2.0, shared clonotypes were identified as identical CDR3 amino acid, V gene and J gene sequences. Repertoire overlap was normalized by dividing shared clonotype counts by the product of both clone-set sizes, with the result scaled by 1000 into arbitrary units. The table comes from immuneACCESS by way of TCRdb, which keeps in-frame sequences with V and J called. Part of the clones is missing from these tables; in studies checked, under half for an unresolved V gene and the rest for unknown reasons. The DNA gave D and trimming, while V, J and clone size come from that table. The sample data list approximately 32,000 clones, and about 84% of these were observed just once. The ten largest clones take up approximately 2.4% of the sample.

Sequences LNHDA (CDR1) and SQIVND (CDR2) are obtained from the germline V gene (reference sequence). V drops 1 base and J drops 7 bases, leaving 13 bases in between. Inclusive of the bounding cysteine and phenylalanine, the CDR3 is 14 residues long. Only the CDR3 DNA stays, 42 bases, in frame from base 1. After CFSE-labeled PBMCs were cultured without any stimulus, the autoproliferating (CFSEdim) and non-proliferating (CFSEhi) T cell fractions were each sequenced on their own. A total of some 5x10^7 CFSE-labeled PBMCs were cultured for under 9 days without stimulus, and replicate wells were then pooled. PBMCs were labeled with 0.5 uM CFSE and were cultured without exogenous stimuli in serum-free AIM-V medium. PBMCs were isolated by Ficoll density gradient centrifugation and were cryopreserved before use. Using a FACSAria III, live 7-AAD-negative cells were sorted, then washed with PBS and stored frozen at -80 degrees C as dry pellets.

This chain joins TRBV19 to TRBJ2-5, with the D gene not confidently named. This clonotype was sampled from a human donor with multiple sclerosis. The source material was PBMCs from blood kept in culture. The DNA sequence follows: TGTGCCAGTAGTATAGCGGGTGGGTCCTGGACCCAGTACTTC. This gives the protein CASSIAGGSWTQYF.